Listed here is a single TCR beta chain. The source of the sample is a study of blood T cell repertoires in COVID-19. The data were produced by immunoSEQ multiplex PCR, yet TCRdb's version contains in-frame clones alone and is incomplete. The sample carries 200,000 to 250,000 clones, 70% to 90% recorded once. Germline V gives CDR1 SEHNR, CDR2 FQNEAQ (reference sequence). This CDR3 spans 14 amino acids. V was pared by 2 bases and J by 0 bases, with 5 bases between. Source material: PBMCs or T cells enriched from blood (not recorded which). The receptor's source is a woman aged 40 to 50 with acute COVID-19. The chain carries TRBV7-9 and TRBJ1-3; D is ambiguous. The CDR3, as DNA: TGTGCCAGCAGCTTAACCTACTCTGGAAACACCATATATTTT. Translated, it gives CASSLTYSGNTIYF.